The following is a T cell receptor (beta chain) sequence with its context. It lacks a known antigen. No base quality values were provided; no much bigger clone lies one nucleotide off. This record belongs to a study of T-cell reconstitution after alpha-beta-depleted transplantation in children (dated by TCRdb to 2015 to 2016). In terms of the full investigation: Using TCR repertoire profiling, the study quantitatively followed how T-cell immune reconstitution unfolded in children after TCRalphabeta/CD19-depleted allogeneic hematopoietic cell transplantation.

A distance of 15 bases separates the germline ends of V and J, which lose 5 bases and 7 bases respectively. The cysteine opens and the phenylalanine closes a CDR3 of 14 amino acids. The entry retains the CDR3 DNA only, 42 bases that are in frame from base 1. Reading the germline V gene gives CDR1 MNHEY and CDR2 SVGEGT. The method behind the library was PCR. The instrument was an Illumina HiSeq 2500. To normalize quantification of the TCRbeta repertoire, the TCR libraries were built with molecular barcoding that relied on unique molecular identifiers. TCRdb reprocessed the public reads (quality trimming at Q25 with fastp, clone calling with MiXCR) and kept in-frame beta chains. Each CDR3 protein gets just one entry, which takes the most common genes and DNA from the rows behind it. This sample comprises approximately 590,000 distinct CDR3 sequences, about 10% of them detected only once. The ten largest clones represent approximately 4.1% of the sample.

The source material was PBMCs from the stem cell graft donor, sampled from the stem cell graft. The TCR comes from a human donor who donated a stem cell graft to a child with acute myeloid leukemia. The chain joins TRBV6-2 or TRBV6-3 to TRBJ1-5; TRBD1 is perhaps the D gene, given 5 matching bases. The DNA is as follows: TGTGCCAGCAGTCTCGACGGGGGTGGCCAGCCCCAGCATTTT. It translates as CASSLDGGGQPQHF.